The source of this T cell receptor beta chain is a study of T cell repertoires in cytomegalovirus infection. Study-level information: Through public TCR beta signatures, both CMV infection and matching HLA type were indicated. Findings and limits, study-wide: Using cumulative public TCR beta family frequency, the authors identified those who carried CMV together with the relevant HLA. Ex vivo responses were dominated by HLA-C-restricted CMV-specific TCR beta clonotypes.

About this clonotype: The antigen is not known.

TCRdb called the reads again in MiXCR, with one record for every CDR3 protein. The sample contains about 490,000 distinct CDR3 sequences, approximately 26% of which appear only once. Germline lookup yields CDR1 SGHVS and CDR2 FQNEAQ. The CDR3 extends over 15 amino acids. V lost 1 base to trimming and J lost 0 bases, with 4 bases between them. The chain links TRBV7-8 to TRBJ2-6; D unresolved. The TCR comes from a human donor in good health (CMV status not recorded). Some clones in this sample may be carry-over from other donors' samples. Material for sequencing was PBMCs. The CDR3 spells CASSLVNSGANVLTF. CDR3 sequence (DNA): TGTGCCAGCAGCTTAGTGAACTCTGGGGCCAACGTCCTGACTTTC.